Sequencing of this T cell receptor beta chain was carried out in a study of T-cell reconstitution after alpha-beta-depleted transplantation in children. This clonotype was counted between two and nine times. The germline gives CDR1 MDHEN, CDR2 SYDVKM. This CDR3 is built from 18 residues. Trimming pared 8 bases from V and 0 bases from J, leaving 23 bases between. Unique molecular identifiers were incorporated during preparation of the TCRbeta library. One entry per CDR3 protein results from TCRdb running MiXCR on the PCR reads. This table holds about 640,000 distinct CDR3 sequences, 16% found once. This TCR came from a human donor who donated a stem cell graft to a child with acute myeloid leukemia. The chain carries TRBV28 and TRBJ2-1; TRBD2 might be the D (6 bases). The sequencing here drew on PBMCs from the stem cell graft donor, taken from the stem cell graft. The DNA for the CDR3 is TGTGCCAGCGAGCCGGGACTTCGTATCATTAGCTCCTACAATGAGCAGTTCTTC. This sequence encodes CASEPGLRIISSYNEQFF.